These 14 T cell receptor beta chains were all obtained from the same sample, sequenced in a study of blood T cell repertoires in COVID-19. Data came from immunoSEQ multiplex PCR; TCRdb stores just in-frame clones and leaves some out. In the table there are over 200,000 clones, around four fifths of which are singletons. The sample was peripheral blood. The source is an elderly man with acute or convalescent COVID-19.

The rearrangement joins TRBV3-1 (or the pseudogene TRBV3-2) to TRBJ1-3; D is undetermined. This CDR3 has 17 residues. With 0 bases removed from V and 0 bases from J, the gap between germline ends came to 12 bases. In germline, CDR1 is LGHDT, CDR2 YNNKEL (reference sequence). CDR3 residues: CASSQEVTRLSGNTIYF. Here the CDR3 DNA reads TGTGCCAGCAGCCAAGAAGTAACCAGACTCTCTGGAAACACCATATATTTT.

Notes on this clone: This specimen includes other DNA sequences encoding the same CDR3. The gene calls are TRBV7-3 and TRBJ2-1; 7 bases line up with TRBD1. This CDR3 contains 14 residues. Trimming at V came to 2 bases and at J to 2 bases, leaving 0 bases not matched to a gene. CDR1 is SGHTA and CDR2 is FQGTGA in the germline V gene. The CDR3 spells CASSLGTAYNEQFF. The CDR3 nucleotides are TGTGCCAGCAGCTTAGGGACAGCCTACAATGAGCAGTTCTTC.

V is TRBV5-6 and J is TRBJ1-4; D unresolved. Per germline, CDR1 SGHDT and CDR2 YYEEEE. Trimming removed 7 bases at V and 0 bases at J, with 7 bases between. This CDR3 spans 13 amino acids. DNA for the CDR3: TGTGCCAGCCACAAAGCAACTAATGAAAAACTGTTTTTT. This codes for CASHKATNEKLFF.

The gene calls are TRBV24-1 and TRBJ1-2; D remains ambiguous. CDR1 is KGHDR and CDR2 is SFDVKD in the germline V gene. The V gene lost 6 bases and the J gene lost 3 bases, with 7 bases spanning the gap. The CDR3 consists of 12 residues. CDR3 protein: CATSPGDYGYTF. CDR3 nucleotides: TGTGCCACCAGTCCAGGTGACTATGGCTACACCTTC.

V and J are TRBV7-2 and TRBJ1-6; D gene unclear. V lost 5 bases, J lost 7 bases, and 12 bases lay in between. Per germline, CDR1 SGHTA and CDR2 FQGNSA. The CDR3 covers 14 residues. The DNA for the CDR3 is TGTGCCAGCAGCCCTCGGGATTGGAATTCACCCCTCCACTTT. This gives the protein CASSPRDWNSPLHF.

The V and J genes are TRBV15 and TRBJ2-7, with TRBD1 matching over 7 bases. Germline CDR1 LNHNV, CDR2 YYDKDF (reference sequence). The J segment lost 2 bases and the V segment lost 3 bases, leaving 7 bases of the junction unmatched. The CDR3 consists of 15 residues. The CDR3 DNA reads TGTGCCACCAGCAGGTTGAGGGGGCAGGCCTACGAGCAGTACTTC. It specifies CATSRLRGQAYEQYF.

This rearrangement joins TRBV27 to TRBJ2-2; a possible D gene is TRBD1 (6 bases). This CDR3 has 15 residues. Trimming cost V 2 bases and J 6 bases, with 13 bases left between them. The V gene's germline CDR1 is MNHEY and CDR2 SMNVEV (reference sequence). CDR3 in amino acids: CASSLAGAGSGELFF. The CDR3 DNA is TGTGCCAGCAGTTTAGCAGGGGCGGGTTCCGGGGAGCTGTTTTTT.

J is TRBJ2-3 and V is TRBV7-3; 14 bases map to TRBD2. CDR3 length equals 17 residues. With 1 base clipped from V and 4 bases from J, the junction kept 4 bases outside the gene matches. Germline CDR1 and CDR2: SGHTA and FQGTGA. The CDR3 loop reads CASSLNSGLAGADTQYF. The CDR3 nucleotides read TGTGCCAGCAGCTTAAATTCGGGACTAGCGGGAGCAGATACGCAGTATTTT.

V and J are TRBV18 and TRBJ1-5, with 7 bases that match TRBD1. The CDR3 spans 14 residues. V lost 5 bases, J lost 4 bases, and 5 bases stayed unmatched. CDR1 KGHSH and CDR2 LQKENI come from the germline V gene. In DNA form, the CDR3 reads TGTGCCAGCTCAGGGACAGCGCGTAATCAGCCCCAGCATTTT. Amino acid sequence: CASSGTARNQPQHF.

The gene calls are TRBV18 and TRBJ1-1, with D perhaps TRBD1 (5 bases). CDR1 and CDR2 from the germline V gene are KGHSH and LQKENI. The CDR3 loop spans 15 amino acids. Trimming shortened V by 0 bases and J by 5 bases, and 13 bases separated the two germline ends. CDR3 nucleotide sequence: TGTGCCAGCTCACCACCGGCAGGGTTTGGGACTGAAGCTTTCTTT. This sequence encodes CASSPPAGFGTEAFF.

Comment on this clone: One end of the junction does not line up with germline, which may come from a read error. The J gene is TRBJ2-7, the V gene TRBV6-1; D unclear. Germline CDR1 reads MNHNS; CDR2 reads SASEGT. The CDR3 consists of 12 residues. This chain's CDR3 is CASREGTYEQYF. In nucleotides, the CDR3 is TGTGCCAGCAGGGAAGGTACCTACGAGCAGTACTTC.

The rearrangement joins TRBV5-6 to TRBJ2-7; no definite D call. Germline V gives CDR1 SGHDT, CDR2 YYEEEE. This CDR3 comprises 13 residues. V lost 0 bases and J 0 bases, leaving 4 bases between the germline ends. DNA for the CDR3: TGTGCCAGCAGCTTGGGTCACTCCTACGAGCAGTACTTC. Protein product: CASSLGHSYEQYF.

The chain employs TRBV19 and TRBJ1-1; 10 positions agree with TRBD1. CDR1 and CDR2 (germline): LNHDA, SQIVND (reference sequence). CDR3 length: 14 residues. J lost 7 bases, V lost 4 bases, and 6 bases had no gene match. The chain's CDR3 is CASSKWDRGGEAFF. The CDR3 DNA follows: TGTGCCAGTAGTAAATGGGACAGGGGAGGTGAAGCTTTCTTT. Together with reference TRBV19 and TRBJ1-1, the CDR3 gives the full variable domain: DGGITQSPKYLFRKEGQNVTLSCEQNLNHDAMYWYRQDPGQGLRLIYYSQIVNDFQKGDIAEGYSVSREKKESFPLTVTSAQKNPTAFYLCASSKWDRGGEAFFGQGTRLTVV.

The genes are TRBV5-1 and TRBJ2-1; 9 bases fit TRBD2. The germline V gene encodes CDR1 SGHRS and CDR2 YFSETQ. The CDR3 has 16 residues. Losses at the gene ends were 5 bases for V and 0 bases for J; bases not matched to a gene: 6. The CDR3 DNA follows: TGCGCCAGCAGTTCGGGACTAGCCTTCTCCTACAATGAGCAGTTCTTC. Its protein is CASSSGLAFSYNEQFF.